This T cell receptor (beta chain) was obtained from a study of OX40 agonist ivuxolimab in advanced cancers. With regard to the full study: Ivuxolimab, which targeted the costimulatory receptor OX40 (CD134), was an agonistic, fully human IgG2 monoclonal antibody. The point of sequencing TCRbeta in the periphery was to test whether ivuxolimab changed TCR sequence diversity and drove clonal T-cell expansion. Intravenous ivuxolimab was administered to patients every 2 weeks at six dose levels: 0.01, 0.1, 0.3, 1.5, 3 and 10 mg/kg. Of the 50 to 55 patients in dose escalation, some 19 had hepatocellular carcinoma, about 15 had melanoma, 9 had renal cell carcinoma and 9 had head and neck cancer. In the dose-escalation cohort, 65% to 85% of patients were male, and the mean age was 60 years with a range of about 20 to 80. The paper reports the monotherapy dose-escalation portion (N = 52 patients) of the phase I ivuxolimab trial. Prior anti-PD-1, anti-PD-L1 or anti-CTLA-4 therapy was permitted, and checkpoint inhibitors had been received by roughly 40% of dose-escalation patients. Three dose-escalation patients achieved partial responses, one with hepatocellular carcinoma and two with cutaneous melanoma.

CDR3 length: 14 amino acids, cysteine to phenylalanine. Only the CDR3 DNA stays, 42 bases, in frame from base 1. CDR1 and CDR2 are read off the germline V gene (reference sequence) as LNHDA and SQIVND. V lost 8 bases and J lost 4 bases, and the count of bases not matched to a germline gene is 8. This clone appeared once. Its antigen is not yet known. Base quality data are lacking; no much larger clone is found one base away. The paper as a whole reports these results and caveats: Low levels of normalized T-cell clonal expansion were also seen in some nonresponding patients. In the 0.1-3.0 mg/kg groups, partial responders were among the patients with the lowest normalized peripheral clonal expansion, particularly in CD8+ T cells. At doses of 0.1 to 3.0 mg/kg, clonal expansion of both CD4+ and CD8+ blood T cells was observed from baseline to week 6. Which antigens the clonally expanded peripheral T cells were specific for was not determined. After ivuxolimab, CD8+ T cells had more expanded clones than CD4+ T cells on average.

Genomic DNA was isolated from the sorted cells so that the TCRbeta CDR3 region could be sequenced. The immunoSEQ Assay was used to sequence the TCRbeta CDR3 regions. TCRdb carries this immuneACCESS record with in-frame sequences only. Its versions omit some clonotypes, under half of them owing to an unresolved V gene in the studies checked, with the rest unexplained. Within this sample are under 85,000 clones, with roughly 86% of them counted one time only. 2% to 3% of the sample goes to the ten largest clones. The trial excluded patients who had a history of autoimmune disease or who were on systemic immunosuppression. Peripheral blood for TCR sequencing was collected from all dose cohorts at baseline, on cycle 4 day 1, and on cycle 7 day 1. Samples were obtained from an open-label, multicenter, first-in-human phase I dose-escalation trial of ivuxolimab. The trial enrolled adults with locally advanced or metastatic head and neck squamous cell, hepatocellular, melanoma or renal cell carcinoma. Before TCR sequencing, CD4+ T cells and CD8+ T cells were sorted from peripheral blood as separate populations.

This sample comprised CD4+ or CD8+ T cells sorted from blood, obtained in a trial of the OX40 agonist ivuxolimab. The sequence is built from TRBV19 and TRBJ2-5; 9 central nucleotides agree with TRBD2. The TCR comes from an adult with an advanced solid tumor such as melanoma, head and neck, liver or kidney cancer. The bases are TGTGCCAGTTCCGACCTAGCGGGGAGAGAGACCCAGTACTTC. Its coded protein is CASSDLAGRETQYF. The CDR3 plus the reference TRBV19 and TRBJ2-5 genes for the other parts give the full variable domain: DGGITQSPKYLFRKEGQNVTLSCEQNLNHDAMYWYRQDPGQGLRLIYYSQIVNDFQKGDIAEGYSVSREKKESFPLTVTSAQKNPTAFYLCASSDLAGRETQYFGPGTRLLVL.